These 8 T cell receptor beta chains were all obtained from the same sample, sequenced in a study of blood T cell repertoires in COVID-19. The method was immunoSEQ multiplex PCR; TCRdb's version includes in-frame clones alone and lacks a portion of them. The sample records roughly 240,000 clones, around 84% being singletons. The sample was peripheral blood. These receptors were collected from a man between 35 and 55 years old who had recovered from COVID-19.

The CDR3 coding sequence is TGTGCCAGCCGAATTCTAGCGGGAGGGCCCGAGCAGTACTTC. Translated, it gives CASRILAGGPEQYF. The gene calls are TRBV2 and TRBJ2-7; 12 positions agree with TRBD2. With V trimmed by 8 bases and J by 6 bases, 8 bases remained unmatched. CDR1 SNHLY and CDR2 FYNNEI come from the germline V gene. This CDR3 spans 14 amino acids.

This clone has only one observation. This sequence joins TRBV12-5 and TRBJ2-5, with 11 bases lining up with TRBD2. The CDR3 has 17 amino acids. From germline, CDR1 is LGHNT and CDR2 FRNRAP. V lost 3 bases, J lost 5 bases, and 11 bases stayed unmatched. The CDR3 sequence is CASGLTYSGGAGETQYF. The CDR3 DNA reads as TGTGCTAGTGGTTTAACCTATAGCGGGGGGGCTGGGGAGACCCAGTACTTC.

The chain couples TRBV19 to TRBJ2-1, with a possible D match to TRBD2 (5 bases). Trimming removed 6 bases at V and 2 bases at J, with 14 bases between. Per the germline V gene, CDR1 is LNHDA and CDR2 is SQIVND (reference sequence). CDR3 length: 15 residues. CDR3 nucleotide sequence: TGTGCCAGTAGCACAGCGGATACTACCTACAATGAGCAGTTCTTC. Amino acid sequence: CASSTADTTYNEQFF.

The table lists this clone with a few counts. V is TRBV30 and J is TRBJ2-3, with D uncertain. From germline, CDR1 is GTSNPN and CDR2 SVGIG (reference sequence). The ends were cut back, 2 bases at V and 0 bases at J, with 9 bases in the middle. The CDR3 has 14 amino acids. CDR3 amino acids: CAWSKMTSTDTQYF. CDR3 coding DNA: TGTGCCTGGAGTAAAATGACTAGCACAGATACGCAGTATTTT.

The rearrangement joins TRBV7-2 to TRBJ2-2; 7 bases line up with TRBD1. This CDR3 region has 15 residues. Germline CDR1 is SGHTA and CDR2 is FQGNSA. Trimming cost V 6 bases and J 6 bases; bases outside gene matches: 10. This CDR3 reads CASRGTEYLSGELFF. As DNA, the CDR3 is TGTGCCAGCAGGGGGACAGAATATTTGTCCGGGGAGCTGTTTTTT.

The chain links TRBV6-5 to TRBJ1-1, with a possible D match to TRBD1 (5 bases). CDR3 length: 13 residues. In germline, CDR1 is MNHEY, CDR2 SVGAGI. Trimming stripped 8 bases from V and 6 bases from J, with 16 bases between. CDR3 amino acids: CASAAGFAAEAFF. The CDR3 DNA reads as TGTGCCAGCGCTGCAGGGTTTGCCGCTGAAGCTTTCTTT.

This clone has only one observation. DNA for the CDR3: TGTGCCAGCAGCCAAATTATAACAGGCCACAACTATGGCTACACCTTC. Translating it yields CASSQIITGHNYGYTF. The genes are TRBV3-1 (or the pseudogene TRBV3-2) and TRBJ1-2; D is perhaps TRBD1 (5 bases). Germline CDR1 reads LGHDT; CDR2 reads YNNKEL (reference sequence). With 2 bases removed from V and 2 bases from J, the gap between germline ends came to 15 bases. This CDR3 has 16 amino acids.

This sequence joins TRBV29-1 and TRBJ2-1, with TRBD2 identical over 11 bases. CDR1 SQVTM and CDR2 ANQGSEA come from the germline V gene. Germline trimming cut 7 bases from V and 8 bases from J; bases unmatched to any gene: 7. The CDR3 has 13 residues. The CDR3 loop is CSGTSGGLYEQFF. The CDR3, as DNA: TGCAGCGGCACTAGCGGGGGTCTTTATGAGCAGTTCTTC.